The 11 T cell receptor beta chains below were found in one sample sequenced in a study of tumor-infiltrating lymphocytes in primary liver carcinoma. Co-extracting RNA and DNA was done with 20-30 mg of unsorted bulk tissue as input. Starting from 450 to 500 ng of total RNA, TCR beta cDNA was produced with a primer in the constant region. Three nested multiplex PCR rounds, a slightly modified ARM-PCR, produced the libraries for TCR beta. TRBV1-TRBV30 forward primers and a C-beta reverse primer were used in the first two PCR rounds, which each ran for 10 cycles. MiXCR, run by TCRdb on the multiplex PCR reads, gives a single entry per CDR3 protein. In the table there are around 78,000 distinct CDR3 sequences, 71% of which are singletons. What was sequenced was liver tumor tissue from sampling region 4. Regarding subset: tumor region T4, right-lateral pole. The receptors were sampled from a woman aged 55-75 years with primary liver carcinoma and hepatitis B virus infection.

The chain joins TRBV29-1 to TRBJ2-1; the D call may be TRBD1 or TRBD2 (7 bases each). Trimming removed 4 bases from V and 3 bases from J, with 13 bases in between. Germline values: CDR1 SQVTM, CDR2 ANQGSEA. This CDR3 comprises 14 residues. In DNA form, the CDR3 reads TGCAGCGTTGGGGGGGGACAGCACTACAATGAGCAGTTCTTC. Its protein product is CSVGGGQHYNEQFF.

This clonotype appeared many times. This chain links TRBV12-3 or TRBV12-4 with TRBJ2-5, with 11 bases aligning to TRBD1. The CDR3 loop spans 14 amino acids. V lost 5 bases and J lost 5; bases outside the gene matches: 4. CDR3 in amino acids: CASSRTGGRETQYF. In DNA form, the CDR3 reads TGTGCCAGCAGTCGGACAGGGGGCCGGGAGACCCAGTACTTC.

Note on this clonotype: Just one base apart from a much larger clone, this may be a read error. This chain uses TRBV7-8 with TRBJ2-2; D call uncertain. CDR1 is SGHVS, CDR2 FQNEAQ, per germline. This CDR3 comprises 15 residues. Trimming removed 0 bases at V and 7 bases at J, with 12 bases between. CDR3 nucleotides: TGTGCCAGCAGCTTAGCAAGGACGAGAGTCGGGGAGCTGTTTTTT. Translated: CASSLARTRVGELFF.

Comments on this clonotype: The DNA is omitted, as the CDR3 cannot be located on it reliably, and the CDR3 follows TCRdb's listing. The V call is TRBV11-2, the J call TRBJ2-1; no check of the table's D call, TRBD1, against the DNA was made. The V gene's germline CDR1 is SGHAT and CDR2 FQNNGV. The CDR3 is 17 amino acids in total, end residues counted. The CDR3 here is CAGNLTHGQGYRCEQFF.

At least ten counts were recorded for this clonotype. The chain's CDR3 is CASRAGPGPYNEQFF. DNA for the CDR3: TGTGCCAGCAGGGCCGGGCCAGGCCCCTACAATGAGCAGTTCTTC. The chain carries TRBV5-4 and TRBJ2-1; D is unclear. Germline values: CDR1 SGHNT, CDR2 YYREEE (reference sequence). The CDR3 totals 15 residues. Deletions cut 5 bases from V and 2 bases from J, with 14 bases between.

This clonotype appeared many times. CDR3 sequence (DNA): TGTGCCAGCCTCTCCTCTCCGGACAGACATTGGGATGAGCAGTTCTTC. Its protein is CASLSSPDRHWDEQFF. V is TRBV6-1 and J is TRBJ2-1, with D maybe TRBD1 (6 bases). Germline CDR1 is MNHNS and CDR2 is SASEGT. CDR3 length: 16 residues. V lost 8 bases, J lost 8 bases, and 25 bases lay in between.

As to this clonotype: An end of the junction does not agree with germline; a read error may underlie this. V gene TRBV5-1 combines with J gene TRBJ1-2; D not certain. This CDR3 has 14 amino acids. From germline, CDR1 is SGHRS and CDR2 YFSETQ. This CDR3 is CSSSSEEQIYGYTF. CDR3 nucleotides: TGCTCCAGCAGCTCTGAGGAACAGATCTATGGCTACACCTTC. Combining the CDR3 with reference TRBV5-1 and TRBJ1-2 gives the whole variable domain KAGVTQTPRYLIKTRGQQVTLSCSPISGHRSVSWYQQTPGQGLQFLFEYFSETQRNKGNFPGRFSGRQFSNSRSEMNVSTLELGDSALYLCSSSSEEQIYGYTFGSGTRLTVV.

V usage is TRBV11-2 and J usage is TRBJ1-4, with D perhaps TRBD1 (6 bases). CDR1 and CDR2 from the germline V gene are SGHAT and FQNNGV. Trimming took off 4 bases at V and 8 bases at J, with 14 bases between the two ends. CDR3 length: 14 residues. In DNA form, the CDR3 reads TGTGCCAGCAGCTCCCGGGACACGGGCGAAAAACTGTTTTTT. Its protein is CASSSRDTGEKLFF.

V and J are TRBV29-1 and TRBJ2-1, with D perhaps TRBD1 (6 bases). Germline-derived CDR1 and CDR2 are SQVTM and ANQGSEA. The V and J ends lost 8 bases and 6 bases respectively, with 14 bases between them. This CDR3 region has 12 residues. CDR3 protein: CSSGDIFNEQFF. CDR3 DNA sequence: TGCAGCTCAGGGGACATATTCAATGAGCAGTTCTTC.

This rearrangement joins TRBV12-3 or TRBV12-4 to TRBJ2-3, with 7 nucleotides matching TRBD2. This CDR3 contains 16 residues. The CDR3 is CGNSDVGPGRAYTQYF. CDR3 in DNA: TGTGGCAACAGTGACGTAGGGCCAGGGAGGGCATATACGCAGTATTTT.

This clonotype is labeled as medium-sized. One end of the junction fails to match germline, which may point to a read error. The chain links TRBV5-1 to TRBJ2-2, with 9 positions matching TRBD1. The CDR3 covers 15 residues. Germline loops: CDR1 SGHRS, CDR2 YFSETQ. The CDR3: CASSLGQGYTGELFF. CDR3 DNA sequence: TGTGCCAGCAGCTTGGGACAGGGATACACCGGGGAGCTGTTTTTT.